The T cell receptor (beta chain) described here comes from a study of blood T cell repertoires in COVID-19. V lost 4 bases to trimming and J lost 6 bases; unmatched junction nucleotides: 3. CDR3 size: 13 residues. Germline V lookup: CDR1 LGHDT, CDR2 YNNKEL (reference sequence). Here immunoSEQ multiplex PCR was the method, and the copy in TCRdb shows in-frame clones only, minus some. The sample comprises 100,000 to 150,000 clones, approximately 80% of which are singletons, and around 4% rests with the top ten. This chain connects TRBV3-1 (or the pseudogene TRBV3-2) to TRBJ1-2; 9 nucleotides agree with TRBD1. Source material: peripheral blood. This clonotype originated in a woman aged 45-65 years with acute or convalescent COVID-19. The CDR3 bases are TGTGCCAGCAGCCCCCGACAGGGGGATGGCTACACCTTC. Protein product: CASSPRQGDGYTF.